These T cell receptor beta chains were read from a single sample in a study of blood T cell repertoires in COVID-19. Libraries were prepared by immunoSEQ multiplex PCR; TCRdb keeps only in-frame clonotypes and omits some of them. The top ten clones hold around 2.9% of a sample with over 250,000 clones, 88% of them seen once. Sequenced material: PBMCs or T cells enriched from blood (not recorded which). The source is a woman between 50 and 59 years old who had recovered from COVID-19. Each CDR3 is given with its conserved first and last residue. Fields, in order: D gene, J gene, V gene, clone size, CDR3 DNA, CDR3 protein. A D gene is named only where the DNA matches it firmly. Clone size is not always given. Where it is, it says once, few, many or a class for expanded clones.

>TRBD2|TRBJ2-1|TRBV9|.
TGTGCCAGCAGCTCTGGGACTAGCGGGCATTCTTACAATGAGCAGTTCTTC
CASSSGTSGHSYNEQFF
>TRBD1|TRBJ2-7|TRBV18|.
TGTGCCAGCTCACCACCCGTTGGGACAGGCCATAATAACGAGCAGTACTTC
CASSPPVGTGHNNEQYF
>.|TRBJ1-1|TRBV4-1|.
TGCGCCAGCAGCCAAGGAGCAGGGCTGGGGTCTGAAGCTTTCTTT
CASSQGAGLGSEAFF
>.|TRBJ1-3|TRBV27|.
TGTGCCAGCGGTTACTATGGAAACACCATATATTTT
CASGYYGNTIYF
>TRBD1|TRBJ2-7|TRBV28|.
TGTGCCAGCAGGGCCGGGACAGGGTCCGAGCAGTACTTC
CASRAGTGSEQYF
>TRBD1|TRBJ2-1|TRBV7-9|.
TGTGCCAGCAGCACCGGACAGGCGAGCTCCTACAATGAGCAGTTCTTC
CASSTGQASSYNEQFF
>TRBD1|TRBJ2-1|TRBV7-3|.
TGTGCCAGCAGCGCACAGGGGAATGAGCAGTTCTTC
CASSAQGNEQFF
>TRBD2|TRBJ2-2|TRBV24-1|.
TGTGCCACCAGTGACCCGGGACTAGCGGATACCGGGGAGCTGTTTTTT
CATSDPGLADTGELFF
>TRBD1|TRBJ1-1|TRBV7-2|.
TGTGCCAGCAGCCGGGACAGGGGCGGAGGAATCACTGAAGCTTTCTTT
CASSRDRGGGITEAFF
>TRBD1|TRBJ1-3|TRBV20-1|.
TGCAGTGCTAGTGGCAGGGGGGCCTCTGGAAACACCATATATTTT
CSASGRGASGNTIYF
>TRBD1|TRBJ1-2|TRBV28|.
TGTGCCAGCAGTTCCCAGGGGGCAGTCTATGGCTACACCTTC
CASSSQGAVYGYTF
>.|TRBJ1-3|TRBV7-2|.
TGTGCCAGCAGCTTAAGGGGAAGGGCCTCTGGAAACACCATATATTTT
CASSLRGRASGNTIYF
>.|TRBJ2-5|TRBV24-1|.
TGTGCCACCAGTGATCTCGGGGAGACCCAGTACTTC
CATSDLGETQYF
>.|TRBJ2-7|TRBV7-8|.
TGTGCCAGCAGCTTAGGCCCGGGCGGAGGGACCTACTACGAGCAGTACTTC
CASSLGPGGGTYYEQYF
>.|TRBJ2-7|TRBV3-1/TRBV3-2|.
TGTGCCAGCAGCCAGCAGGGGCGCCCCTACGAGCAGTACTTC
CASSQQGRPYEQYF
>.|TRBJ2-3|TRBV2|.
TGTGCCAGCAGGTGGGGGGGCACAGATACGCAGTATTTT
CASRWGGTDTQYF
>.|TRBJ1-1|TRBV30|.
TGTGCCTGGAGTTATATAAGGGGGAAGACGAACACTGAAGCTTTCTTT
CAWSYIRGKTNTEAFF
>.|TRBJ2-5|TRBV5-1|.
TGCGCCAGCAGCTTGGATCCGGTTGGAGAGACCCAGTACTTC
CASSLDPVGETQYF
>.|TRBJ2-3|TRBV30|.
TGTGCCTGGAGTCCAGGGGGGGATACGCAGTATTTT
CAWSPGGDTQYF
>TRBD2|TRBJ2-5|TRBV5-4|.
TGTGCCAGCAGCGGGAGGACTAGCGGCCAAGAGACCCAGTACTTC
CASSGRTSGQETQYF
>.|TRBJ2-2|TRBV24-1|.
TGTGCCACCAGTGATCGGACCGGGGAGCTGTTTTTT
CATSDRTGELFF
>TRBD2|TRBJ2-2|TRBV4-2|.
TGTGCCAGCAGCTCCCGGACTAGCGGACAGAACACCGGGGAGCTGTTTTTT
CASSSRTSGQNTGELFF
>.|TRBJ2-2|TRBV4-3|once
TGCGCCAGCAGCCAAGAGAGAACTTTTACGCCCACTGGGGAGCTGTTTTTT
CASSQERTFTPTGELFF
>TRBD1|TRBJ1-4|TRBV7-8|.
TGTGCCAGCAGAGCGGACAGGACCCTGCGCGCAGGTGAAAAACTGTTTTTT
CASRADRTLRAGEKLFF
>TRBD2|TRBJ2-1|TRBV2|.
TGTGCCAGCAGTGTAGGACTAGCGAGGGTCGTAGGGGAGCAGTTCTTC
CASSVGLARVVGEQFF
>TRBD1|TRBJ1-2|TRBV4-1|.
TGCGCCAGCAGCCGGGGACAGCCCTTGGACTATGGCTACACCTTC
CASSRGQPLDYGYTF
>.|TRBJ1-4|TRBV7-5|.
TGTGCCAGAAGCTACACAGGGGACGGATCTAATGAAAAACTGTTTTTT
CARSYTGDGSNEKLFF
>.|TRBJ1-2|TRBV6-5|.
TGTGCCAGCAGTTACTCGACAGGCTATGGCTACACCTTC
CASSYSTGYGYTF
>TRBD1|TRBJ1-2|TRBV5-4|.
TGTGCCAGCAGCTCGCAACAGGGGGTAGGCGGCTACACCTTC
CASSSQQGVGGYTF
>.|TRBJ1-1|TRBV18|.
TGTGCCAGCTCACCACCGTCAAGGAGGAACACTGAAGCTTTCTTT
CASSPPSRRNTEAFF
>.|TRBJ2-7|TRBV2|.
TGTGCCAGCAGTGTGTCAGTCTACGAGCAGTACTTC
CASSVSVYEQYF
>TRBD1|TRBJ2-7|TRBV5-4|.
TGTGCCAGCGCCTTCGGACAGGGGGTCTACGAGCAGTACTTC
CASAFGQGVYEQYF
>TRBD1|TRBJ2-6|TRBV4-3|.
TGCGCCAGCAGCCAAGGCCTAGGACAGGTCTCTGGGGCCAACGTCCTGACTTTC
CASSQGLGQVSGANVLTF